Below are 23 T cell receptor beta chains sequenced from a single sample in a study of cytomegalovirus exposure and HLA in healthy donors. This PCR relied on a set of 60 Vbeta primers and 13 Jbeta primers. TCRdb keeps only in-frame clones here, not all; method: immunoSEQ multiplex PCR. Among more than 200,000 clones listed, 75% to 80% were seen once. Sequencing was performed on PBMCs. The receptors derive from a man aged 18 to 30 in good health and CMV-seronegative.

The V call is TRBV5-1, the J call TRBJ2-3; 9 bases match TRBD1. V shed 2 bases and J 4 bases; nucleotides not matched to a gene: 2. Germline V gene data show CDR1 as SGHRS and CDR2 as YFSETQ. CDR3 size: 14 residues. The CDR3 spells CASSLGQGSDTQYF. The CDR3 DNA reads as TGCGCCAGCAGCTTAGGACAGGGGTCAGATACGCAGTATTTT.

The chain employs TRBV6-1 and TRBJ2-2; 7 nucleotides match TRBD1. The germline gives CDR1 MNHNS, CDR2 SASEGT. V shed 1 base, J shed 0 bases, and the junction held 2 bases outside the gene matches. There are 16 residues in the CDR3. The CDR3 region is CASSEDGTANTGELFF. CDR3 bases: TGTGCCAGCAGTGAAGATGGGACAGCGAACACCGGGGAGCTGTTTTTT.

V usage is TRBV30 and J usage is TRBJ2-3; TRBD2 aligns across 15 bases. This CDR3 has 17 residues. Germline-derived CDR1 and CDR2 are GTSNPN and SVGIG (reference sequence). Trimming cost V 3 bases and J 1 base; bases outside gene matches: 5. CDR3 nucleotide sequence: TGTGCCTGGAGCGGGGGACTAGCGGGGGGACGCACAGATACGCAGTATTTT. Encoded protein: CAWSGGLAGGRTDTQYF.

The gene calls are TRBV6-1 and TRBJ2-5, with 9 nucleotides matching TRBD1. The germline V gene encodes CDR1 MNHNS and CDR2 SASEGT. Unmatched junction bases numbered 2, after V lost 4 bases and J lost 2 bases. The CDR3 contains 14 residues. In DNA form, the CDR3 reads TGTGCCAGCAGTGTAGGGACAGGGCAAGAGACCCAGTACTTC. Translating it yields CASSVGTGQETQYF.

CDR3 DNA sequence: TGTGCCAGCAGCGCGGGGGGGACCTCGAACACCGGGGAGCTGTTTTTT. Its protein product is CASSAGGTSNTGELFF. This chain uses TRBV7-2 with TRBJ2-2; 9 bases map to TRBD2. Germline assignment: CDR1 SGHTA and CDR2 FQGNSA. V shed 5 bases, J shed 0 bases, and the junction held 4 bases outside the gene matches. The CDR3 spans 16 residues.

The rearrangement uses TRBV30 and TRBJ2-1; 9 positions agree with TRBD2. Looked up from germline, CDR1 is GTSNPN and CDR2 is SVGIG (reference sequence). With 0 bases clipped from V and 5 bases from J, the junction kept 5 bases outside the gene matches. There are 15 residues in the CDR3. The CDR3 is CAWSVRASGNNEQFF. The CDR3, as DNA: TGTGCCTGGAGTGTACGGGCTAGCGGGAACAATGAGCAGTTCTTC.

This clone was seen only once. The rearrangement uses TRBV15 and TRBJ1-2, with D unclear. Trimming shortened V by 3 bases and J by 5 bases, and 10 bases separated the two germline ends. Germline V gives CDR1 LNHNV, CDR2 YYDKDF (reference sequence). This CDR3 comprises 13 residues. As DNA, the CDR3 is TGTGCCACCAGCAGTGACAAGGAATATGGCTACACCTTC. Translated: CATSSDKEYGYTF.

The chain recombines TRBV6-6 with TRBJ2-2; 7 nucleotides agree with TRBD2. Looked up from germline, CDR1 is MNHNY and CDR2 is SVGAGI (reference sequence). J gave up 5 bases and V 8 bases, and 8 bases lay outside the gene matches. This CDR3 region has 14 residues. CDR3 loop: CASSPWGGTGELFF. The CDR3 bases are TGTGCCAGCTCCCCTTGGGGAGGGACCGGGGAGCTGTTTTTT.

A note on this clone: A read error may produce the germline difference seen at one junction end. V and J are TRBV7-7 and TRBJ2-7, with a tentative D call TRBD2 (6 bases). The germline V gene has CDR1 SSHAT and CDR2 FNYEAQ (reference sequence). This CDR3 spans 14 amino acids. The CDR3 coding sequence is TGTGCTAGCAGCTCCGGGACGGGAGCCTACGAGCAGTACTTC. Its translation: CASSSGTGAYEQYF.

This clone was seen ten or more times. This chain joins TRBV4-2 and TRBJ2-2; D call uncertain. The germline CDR1 and CDR2 sequences are LGHNA and YNFKEQ. V lost 4 bases and J lost 6, with 9 bases in between. The CDR3 sequence is 13 residues long. This chain's CDR3 is CASSPPGSGELFF. In DNA form, the CDR3 reads TGTGCCAGCAGCCCCCCGGGTTCCGGGGAGCTGTTTTTT.

This chain joins TRBV4-2 and TRBJ2-6; no firm D call. The germline gives CDR1 LGHNA, CDR2 YNFKEQ. The CDR3 runs 16 residues. The V end was cut by 0 bases, the J end by 3 bases, with 9 bases between. The CDR3 here is CASSQDMRFGANVLTF. The CDR3, as DNA: TGTGCCAGCAGCCAAGATATGAGATTTGGGGCCAACGTCCTGACTTTC.

The chain recombines TRBV2 with TRBJ1-5, with TRBD1 identical over 9 bases. The V and J ends lost 6 bases and 3 bases, in that order; junction bases with no gene match: 9. The length of the CDR3 is 16 residues. Germline V CDR1 and CDR2: SNHLY, FYNNEI. The CDR3 sequence is CASRTGTGLYNQPQHF. Here the CDR3 DNA reads TGTGCCAGCAGGACTGGGACAGGGTTGTACAATCAGCCCCAGCATTTT.

The chain combines TRBV5-4 with TRBJ1-2, with D possibly being TRBD1 (6 bases). This CDR3 contains 15 residues. The V end lost 5 bases, the J end lost 0 bases, and 14 bases lay between the germline ends. CDR1 SGHNT and CDR2 YYREEE come from the germline V gene (reference sequence). CDR3 region: CASRLTGTANYGYTF. Here the CDR3 DNA reads TGTGCCAGCAGACTAACAGGGACCGCTAACTATGGCTACACCTTC.

The chain has TRBV19 and TRBJ1-2; D not certain. CDR3 length: 14 residues. Trimming removed 7 bases at V and 8 bases at J, with 20 bases between. Germline V gives CDR1 LNHDA, CDR2 SQIVND (reference sequence). For the CDR3, the DNA is TGTGCCAGTACCATAACCGGGGTTGCTGGGGGCTACACCTTC. It yields the protein CASTITGVAGGYTF.

This clone was detected only once. J is TRBJ2-2 and V is TRBV7-9, with TRBD1 matching over 9 bases. V lost 3 bases to trimming and J lost 4 bases; unmatched junction nucleotides: 6. The CDR3 runs to 16 residues. Germline CDR1 reads SEHNR; CDR2 reads FQNEAQ (reference sequence). The CDR3 loop is CASSLAGTGLTGELFF. The CDR3 DNA reads as TGTGCCAGCAGCTTGGCTGGGACAGGGCTCACCGGGGAGCTGTTTTTT.

This chain connects TRBV7-6 to TRBJ1-1; no clear D. V lost 4 bases and J 1 base, leaving 7 bases between the germline ends. Germline-derived CDR1 and CDR2 are SGHVS and FNYEAQ. The CDR3 has 13 amino acids. CDR3 in amino acids: CASSSSGNTEAFF. In DNA, the CDR3 is TGTGCCAGCAGCTCCTCAGGGAACACTGAAGCTTTCTTT.

This chain connects TRBV7-9 to TRBJ2-7; 8 nucleotides line up with TRBD2. V shed 7 bases, J shed 2 bases, and the junction held 10 bases outside the gene matches. Germline-derived CDR1 and CDR2 are SEHNR and FQNEAQ (reference sequence). CDR3 length equals 15 residues. CDR3 amino acids: CASNPGVAGTYEQYF. The CDR3 DNA is TGTGCCAGCAACCCCGGGGTAGCGGGGACCTACGAGCAGTACTTC.

This clone was seen a handful of times. The CDR3 reads CASKWGQGIQETQYF. As DNA, the CDR3 is TGTGCCAGCAAGTGGGGACAGGGGATCCAAGAGACCCAGTACTTC. The chain combines TRBV2 with TRBJ2-5; 10 bases match TRBD1. The CDR3 has 15 residues. V was pared by 7 bases and J by 1 base, with 6 bases of the junction left unmatched. Germline CDR1 reads SNHLY; CDR2 reads FYNNEI. Using reference TRBV2 and TRBJ2-5 for the parts outside the CDR3, the full variable domain is EPEVTQTPSHQVTQMGQEVILRCVPISNHLYFYWYRQILGQKVEFLVSFYNNEISEKSEIFDDQFSVERPDGSNFTLKIRSTKLEDSAMYFCASKWGQGIQETQYFGPGTRLLVL.

The V call is TRBV19, the J call TRBJ2-7; a possible D gene is TRBD2 (7 bases). Germline assignment: CDR1 LNHDA and CDR2 SQIVND (reference sequence). V lost 5 bases and J 5 bases, leaving 16 bases between the germline ends. The CDR3 is made up of 14 amino acids. CDR3 in amino acids: CASSGGAGINEQYF. In DNA form, the CDR3 reads TGTGCCAGTAGTGGGGGGGCAGGGATTAACGAGCAGTACTTC.

The CDR3 DNA sequence: TGTGCCGGCAAACCAACCAGGGATGGAAACACCATATATTTT. Its protein is CAGKPTRDGNTIYF. This chain joins TRBV2 and TRBJ1-3; D might be TRBD1 (5 bases). In germline, CDR1 is SNHLY, CDR2 FYNNEI. CDR3 size: 14 residues. V dropped 11 bases and J dropped 3 bases, with 17 bases sitting between them.

The V call is TRBV19, the J call TRBJ1-4; D is unclear. Germline CDR1 LNHDA, CDR2 SQIVND (reference sequence). This CDR3 spans 12 amino acids. Trimming took off 7 bases at V and 6 bases at J, with 9 bases between the two ends. CDR3 protein: CASTPGHEKLFF. As DNA, the CDR3 is TGTGCCAGTACCCCAGGTCATGAAAAACTGTTTTTT.

The chain couples TRBV7-2 to TRBJ2-1, with TRBD2 matching 7 bases. Unmatched junction bases numbered 13, after V lost 1 base and J lost 7 bases. Per the germline V gene, CDR1 is SGHTA and CDR2 is FQGNSA. The CDR3 sequence is 17 residues long. Written as DNA, the CDR3 is TGTGCCAGCAGCTTAGATGTGGCGGGAGCGTTGGTAAATGAGCAGTTCTTC. Amino acids: CASSLDVAGALVNEQFF.

With regard to this clone: Other DNA sequences of this sample code for an identical CDR3. This chain joins TRBV28 and TRBJ2-5; no definite D call. This CDR3 comprises 11 residues. Trimming cost V 3 bases and J 5 bases, with 4 bases left between them. Germline V lookup: CDR1 MDHEN, CDR2 SYDVKM. The CDR3 bases are TGTGCCAGCAGTTTTCGGGAGACCCAGTACTTC. It translates to CASSFRETQYF.